The clone carrying this T cell receptor beta chain was observed a few times. The CDR3 is 16 residues long. Trimming took 1 base from V and 8 from J; bases not matched to a gene: 5. Germline V gene lookup returns CDR1 SGHTA and CDR2 FQGTGA. Patients in Seattle were enrolled during active infection, then followed longitudinally. This sample is drawn from a study of blood T cell repertoires in COVID-19. Overall study context: Some COVID-19 samples were acute and others convalescent; all came from the United States, Italy and Spain. PBMCs, B-cell-depleted T cells, or T cells provided the cDNA or gDNA that made up the material.

Method: immunoSEQ multiplex PCR; TCRdb's copy keeps in-frame clones and lacks some. Of about 440,000 clones detected, approximately 90% appear once; the ten largest clones hold over 9.5%. The sequence derives from a woman in her forties or fifties with COVID-19, enrolled during active disease. Source material: peripheral blood. The chain has TRBV7-3 and TRBJ1-6; 10 nucleotides match TRBD1. As DNA, the CDR3 is TGTGCCAGCAGCTTAAAAGGGGACAGGGGTTATTCACCCCTCCACTTT. Its protein product is CASSLKGDRGYSPLHF.